This paragraph covers one T cell receptor beta chain sequence. This CDR3 region has 12 residues. CDR1 is ENHRY and CDR2 is SYGVKD in the germline V gene. V was shortened by 7 bases and J by 6 bases, with 10 bases between the two germline ends. The data are from a study of CD8+ T cells in alopecia areata. As the sequencing template, cDNA was produced by extracting RNA and reverse transcribing it. The method was immunoSEQ multiplex PCR; TCRdb's version includes in-frame clones alone and lacks a portion of them. This sample has about 180,000 clones, with 40% to 55% found just once. As to treatment: oral pan-JAK inhibitor, 5-10 mg twice daily.

The source was CD8+ T cells sorted from blood, collected at week 52, from a patient treated with tofacitinib. The gene calls are TRBV10-3 and TRBJ2-1, with D perhaps TRBD2 (6 bases). This receptor was taken from a human donor with alopecia areata. The CDR3 spells CAINVGGNEQFF. The DNA for the CDR3 is TGTGCCATCAATGTCGGGGGCAATGAGCAGTTCTTC.